This passage covers 21 T cell receptor beta chains from one sample sequenced in a study of human T cells and chemical hapten exposure. This sample's time point: pre-sensitization, week 0. As to treatment: therapeutic diphenylcyclopropenone sensitization with weekly scalp DPC. TCRdb processed the RACE reads anew with MiXCR; each CDR3 protein has one entry. The table lists approximately 180,000 distinct CDR3 sequences, 25% to 35% of them singletons. Sample: whole blood, taken in connection with sensitization to the hapten diphenylcyclopropenone (DPC). All receptors derive from a woman aged 30 to 39 with alopecia areata. Some clones in this sample may be carry-over from other donors' samples.

This clonotype was observed many times. The V and J genes are TRBV29-1 and TRBJ2-5, with a tentative D call TRBD1 (5 bases). This CDR3 spans 13 amino acids. With 4 bases removed from V and 4 bases from J, the gap between germline ends came to 13 bases. Germline V CDR1 and CDR2: SQVTM, ANQGSEA. CDR3 sequence: CSVAQVQGETQYF. CDR3 nucleotides: TGCAGCGTTGCACAGGTCCAGGGAGAGACCCAGTACTTC.

The rearrangement uses TRBV29-1 and TRBJ2-3; 10 bases map to TRBD2. V lost 6 bases, J lost 4 bases, and 4 bases stayed unmatched. Germline CDR1 is SQVTM and CDR2 is ANQGSEA. CDR3 length: 13 amino acids. This CDR3 reads CSVTSGNPDTQYF. CDR3 nucleotide sequence: TGCAGCGTCACTAGCGGGAATCCAGATACGCAGTATTTT.

The sample holds a few counts of this clonotype. This is likely a read error, given that the CDR3 carries no conserved phenylalanine or tryptophan at its end. No DNA is shown, since the ends of the CDR3 on it are uncertain; the CDR3 is the one TCRdb lists. The rearrangement uses TRBV2 and TRBJ2-3; TRBD1 reflects the table's D call only, with no check against the DNA. Per the germline V gene, CDR1 is SNHLY and CDR2 is FYNNEI. From its first to its last residue, the CDR3 has 13 amino acids. CDR3 loop: CASSEWGQAPQKV.

The chain has TRBV28 and TRBJ1-1; D may be TRBD1 (5 bases). This CDR3 region has 12 residues. The germline V gene has CDR1 MDHEN and CDR2 SYDVKM. Between the trimmed V and J ends, which lost 5 bases and 8 bases, there was a span of 12 bases. The CDR3 is CASSTGAREAFF. Written as DNA, the CDR3 is TGTGCCAGCAGTACAGGAGCCAGAGAAGCTTTCTTT. Full variable domain (remainder filled in from reference TRBV28 and TRBJ1-1): DVKVTQSSRYLVKRTGEKVFLECVQDMDHENMFWYRQDPGLGLRLIYFSYDVKMKEKGDIPEGYSVSREKKERFSLILESASTNQTSMYLCASSTGAREAFFGQGTRLTVV.

The V and J genes are TRBV9 and TRBJ2-2; possibly TRBD2 for D (6 bases). Germline V gives CDR1 SGDLS, CDR2 YYNGEE. CDR3 size: 16 residues. The V gene lost 3 bases and the J gene lost 1 base, with 13 bases spanning the gap. The CDR3 DNA follows: TGTGCCAGCAGCGCCCGGGACTTCATGAACACCGGGGAGCTGTTTTTT. Its translation is CASSARDFMNTGELFF.

This clonotype occurred a few times. The chain recombines TRBV6-2 or TRBV6-3 with TRBJ2-3, with D possibly matching TRBD2 (5 bases). This CDR3 region has 14 residues. Germline V gives CDR1 MNHEY, CDR2 SVGEGT. V was cut by 3 bases and J by 2 bases, with 9 bases left in between. Here the CDR3 reads CASSYQRITDTQYF. CDR3 DNA: TGTGCCAGCAGTTATCAGCGGATCACAGATACGCAGTATTTT.

This chain links TRBV7-2 with TRBJ2-2; TRBD2 matches at 7 bases. The CDR3 extends over 18 amino acids. Trimming cost V 5 bases and J 4 bases; bases outside gene matches: 16. Germline V gene lookup returns CDR1 SGHTA and CDR2 FQGNSA. In DNA, the CDR3 is TGTGCCAGCAGCCCACGCACGGGACTATCTCTCATCACCGGGGAGCTGTTTTTT. It encodes CASSPRTGLSLITGELFF.

The chain has TRBV5-5 and TRBJ1-5; D may be TRBD1 (5 bases). The CDR3 is 17 residues long. Germline V gene lookup returns CDR1 SGHKS and CDR2 YYEKEE (reference sequence). Trimming removed 4 bases at V and 2 bases at J, with 19 bases between. The CDR3 here is CASSLAGRAGGNQPQHF. The CDR3 DNA is TGTGCCAGCAGCCTGGCAGGCAGGGCTGGCGGCAATCAGCCCCAGCATTTT.

This clonotype showed up just a few times. This sequence joins TRBV9 and TRBJ2-1; 8 bases are shared with TRBD1. The trim removed 9 bases at V and 7 bases at J, leaving 9 bases unmatched. Germline V CDR1 and CDR2: SGDLS, YYNGEE. The CDR3 length is 13 residues. For the CDR3, the DNA is TGTGCCACCTCGACAGGGGCGGGGAATGAGCAGTTCTTC. It yields the protein CATSTGAGNEQFF.

This clonotype occurred a few times. The rearrangement joins TRBV29-1 to TRBJ1-1; 8 bases are a match to TRBD1. The germline V gene has CDR1 SQVTM and CDR2 ANQGSEA. V trimming: 5 bases; J trimming: 6 bases; junction bases outside the gene matches: 11. The CDR3 is 14 amino acids. CDR3 sequence: CSVRWAGGVPEAFF. In nucleotides, the CDR3 is TGCAGCGTTCGGTGGGCAGGGGGCGTCCCTGAAGCTTTCTTT.

This clonotype was detected only a few times. V usage is TRBV4-2 and J usage is TRBJ2-4; no clear D gene. Germline values: CDR1 LGHNA, CDR2 YNFKEQ. V lost 1 base and J lost 0, with 7 bases in between. This CDR3 contains 15 residues. This CDR3 reads CASSQGTVAKNIQYF. The DNA for the CDR3 is TGTGCCAGCAGCCAAGGAACAGTAGCCAAAAACATTCAGTACTTC.

This chain links TRBV6-2 or TRBV6-3 with TRBJ2-1; perhaps TRBD1 as D (6 bases). This CDR3 is built from 13 residues. Trimming shortened V by 2 bases and J by 9 bases, and 11 bases separated the two germline ends. The V gene's germline CDR1 is MNHEY and CDR2 SVGEGT. Here the CDR3 reads CASSYRRGSEQFF. In nucleotides, the CDR3 is TGTGCCAGCAGTTACCGCAGGGGCAGTGAGCAGTTCTTC.

DNA for the CDR3: TGTGCCACCAGTGATTTAAAAAATTCTGAGCAGTTCTTC. The encoded protein is CATSDLKNSEQFF. J is TRBJ2-1 and V is TRBV24-1; no clear D. The CDR3 is 13 amino acids. V shed 1 base and J shed 9 bases, with 9 bases lying between them. CDR1 and CDR2 (germline): KGHDR, SFDVKD.

This clonotype appeared a few times. The rearrangement joins TRBV27 to TRBJ2-3; D gene unclear. Germline V lookup: CDR1 MNHEY, CDR2 SMNVEV (reference sequence). Trimming stripped 5 bases from V and 6 bases from J, with 12 bases between. The CDR3 is made up of 13 amino acids. CDR3 in amino acids: CASSTVLGDTQYF. CDR3 DNA sequence: TGTGCCAGCAGTACGGTTCTTGGGGATACGCAGTATTTT.

V is TRBV28 and J is TRBJ2-5; D possibly uses TRBD1 or TRBD2 (5 bases each). The CDR3 length is 16 residues. Germline CDR1 reads MDHEN; CDR2 reads SYDVKM. Trimming removed 6 bases from V and 0 bases from J, with 17 bases in between. The CDR3: CASSHPGRGYQETQYF. CDR3 coding DNA: TGTGCCAGCAGCCATCCAGGCCGGGGCTACCAAGAGACCCAGTACTTC.

The V call is TRBV7-3, the J call TRBJ2-7; D may be TRBD1 (5 bases). Trimming removed 1 base from V and 5 bases from J, with 12 bases in between. Germline V gives CDR1 SGHTA, CDR2 FQGTGA. The CDR3 covers 14 residues. The CDR3 coding sequence is TGTGCCAGCAGCTTAATTCAGGGATCCGACGAGCAGTACTTC. Its translation is CASSLIQGSDEQYF.

This clonotype was seen only a few times. The gene calls are TRBV10-3 and TRBJ1-3; D call uncertain. CDR1 and CDR2 (germline): ENHRY, SYGVKD. The CDR3 has 13 residues. V was clipped by 6 bases and J by 0 bases, with 6 bases between them. Here the CDR3 reads CAIRARSGNTIYF. CDR3 bases: TGTGCCATCAGGGCTCGCTCTGGAAACACCATATATTTT.

The chain links TRBV12-3 or TRBV12-4 to TRBJ2-2; D is tentatively TRBD1 or TRBD2 (6 bases each). The CDR3 has 15 amino acids. V gave up 7 bases and J gave up 3 bases, with 15 bases separating them. The CDR3 protein is CASTSRGPYTGELFF. CDR3 bases: TGTGCCAGCACATCCCGGGGGCCTTACACCGGGGAGCTGTTTTTT.

This clonotype was counted many times. This chain's CDR3 is CSVEVGGMNTEAFF. CDR3 in DNA: TGCAGCGTTGAAGTGGGGGGGATGAACACTGAAGCTTTCTTT. The rearrangement joins TRBV29-1 to TRBJ1-1; TRBD1 might be the D (5 bases). Germline values: CDR1 SQVTM, CDR2 ANQGSEA. The CDR3 spans 14 residues. Trimming removed 1 base from V and 0 bases from J, with 9 bases in between. The whole variable domain, remainder taken from reference TRBV29-1 and TRBJ1-1, is SAVISQKPSRDICQRGTSLTIQCQVDSQVTMMFWYRQQPGQSLTLIATANQGSEATYESGFVIDKFPISRPNLTFSTLTVSNMSPEDSSIYLCSVEVGGMNTEAFFGQGTRLTVV.

The rearrangement uses TRBV4-3 and TRBJ2-3; D not resolved. V lost 2 bases and J 6 bases, leaving 12 bases between the germline ends. The germline gives CDR1 LGHNA, CDR2 YSLEER. The CDR3 sequence is 14 residues long. CDR3 loop: CASSQQYPSDTQYF. CDR3 DNA: TGCGCCAGCAGCCAACAATATCCGTCGGATACGCAGTATTTT.

The chain carries TRBV13 and TRBJ2-1; TRBD2 aligns across 10 bases. This CDR3 has 16 residues. The germline gives CDR1 PRHDT, CDR2 FYEKMQ (reference sequence). V shed 5 bases, J shed 8 bases, and the junction held 12 bases outside the gene matches. CDR3 residues: CASSMRTSGPGDEQFF. The CDR3 DNA follows: TGTGCCAGCAGCATGCGGACTAGCGGACCTGGTGATGAGCAGTTCTTC.